The T cell receptor beta chain under discussion was sequenced for a study of cytomegalovirus exposure and HLA in healthy donors. Background on the study: The Caucasian-associated ancestry cluster contained about 80% of the 300 to 450 genotyped donors.

The CDR3 spans 15 residues. Looked up from germline, CDR1 is LNHDA and CDR2 is SQIVND (reference sequence). After removal of 10 bases from V and 8 bases from J, the junction contained 12 bases not matched to a gene. This clone was recorded once. The PCR had 60 Vbeta and 13 Jbeta primers. The data were produced by immunoSEQ multiplex PCR, yet TCRdb's version contains in-frame clones alone and is incomplete. The sample shows around 160,000 clones, 80% to 85% of them seen only once. Sequencing input: PBMCs. The chain combines TRBV19 with TRBJ2-1; 12 bases agree with TRBD2. The receptor was isolated from a male donor in good health and CMV-seropositive. CDR3 coding DNA: TGTGCCACCCGAGGACTAGCGGGGCTCCCCTATGAGCAGTTCTTC. It yields the protein CATRGLAGLPYEQFF.